These T cell receptor beta chains were read from a single sample in a study of CD8 T cells in ankylosing spondylitis. TCRdb ran MiXCR on the 5' RACE reads and lists one entry per CDR3 protein. The sample has about 340,000 distinct CDR3 sequences; 20% are singletons. Material for sequencing was blood, either unsorted or a sorted T cell fraction (not recorded which). These receptors were collected from a male donor with ankylosing spondylitis or in good health (not recorded which). Each CDR3 is given without its conserved first and last residue.

V gene	J gene	CDR3 protein
TRBV15	TRBJ2-5	ATRRGGGDQETQY
TRBV3-1	TRBJ1-1	ATSQDWEMGSVNTEAF
TRBV7-9	TRBJ1-5	ASSLGNFQPQH
TRBV19	TRBJ2-5	ATNGGSATQY
TRBV14	TRBJ2-2	ASSQERREDDAGELF
TRBV6-1	TRBJ1-2	ASSDEQGADRGYT
TRBV7-9	TRBJ2-7	ASGRGPYEQY
TRBV18	TRBJ2-5	ASSPRDSEETQY
TRBV28	TRBJ2-1	ASSSRLINEQF
TRBV7-9	TRBJ2-1	ASSLGLRTAPNEQF
TRBV12-3/TRBV12-4	TRBJ1-1	ASSRWSDTEAF
TRBV7-9	TRBJ2-7	ATDGGLVGGSSYEQY
TRBV15	TRBJ2-7	ATGEGVYEQY
TRBV27	TRBJ1-2	ASSFVANWGYT
TRBV10-1	TRBJ2-5	ASGPRDPQY
TRBV4-2	TRBJ1-5	ASSQGLVQPQH
TRBV12-3/TRBV12-4	TRBJ2-7	ASSSAYEQY
TRBV27	TRBJ1-1	ASSSSLGGGEAF
TRBV4-1	TRBJ2-1	ASSLQTGGSNEQF
TRBV30	TRBJ2-1	ACKLGDEQF
TRBV10-3	TRBJ2-2	AIRSLVPNTGELF
TRBV5-6	TRBJ2-1	ASSWGDSLYNEQF
TRBV5-4	TRBJ2-5	ASRFGGVETQY
TRBV9	TRBJ1-6	ASSRDRNNSPLH
TRBV15	TRBJ2-7	ATSRGPSGGFTEQY
TRBV20-1	TRBJ2-3	SAGLAGGADTQY
TRBV12-3/TRBV12-4	TRBJ2-1	ASSPTDGENEQF
TRBV28	TRBJ2-2	ASSLQGRVDAGELF
TRBV20-1	TRBJ2-1	SAPIAIPYNEQF
TRBV27	TRBJ2-7	ATTSPGGNGYEQY
TRBV7-9	TRBJ2-1	ASSPEAGGYNEQF
TRBV7-9	TRBJ1-2	ASSPYDSSGRGYT
TRBV9	TRBJ2-2	ASSVGGFNTGELF
TRBV15	TRBJ1-5	ATSRPTGLGSNQPQH
TRBV6-6	TRBJ2-3	ASTSGTDTQY
TRBV10-3	TRBJ2-1	AISESSYNEQF
TRBV28	TRBJ2-1	ASSSPGDYFNEQF
TRBV23-1	TRBJ2-7	ASSQRPPGWYEQY
TRBV12-3/TRBV12-4	TRBJ1-2	ASSFGRQDPYGYT
TRBV12-3/TRBV12-4	TRBJ2-6	ASSLAGGYSGANVLT
TRBV11-2	TRBJ2-7	ASSLVFGGAYEQY
TRBV3-1	TRBJ2-7	ASSPSWGGSYEQY
TRBV6-1	TRBJ2-1	ASRPTGDGINEQF
TRBV9	TRBJ2-1	ASSVAATRDNEQF
TRBV9	TRBJ2-1	ASSVVEGQGDNNEQF
TRBV24-1	TRBJ2-1	ATSRARSSYNEQF
TRBV9	TRBJ2-1	ASSSSSGGAVEQF
TRBV2	TRBJ2-7	ASSPGQEINEQY
TRBV20-1	TRBJ2-7	SARGRLAGLYEQY